The clone carrying this T cell receptor beta chain was seen more than once but under ten times. Its target is unknown. The source of the sample is a study of cytomegalovirus exposure and HLA in healthy donors. Study summary: In a previous analysis, around 120 million unique TCR beta sequences were found from 170 million or so T cells.

Findings of the study overall: Indistinguishable V segments, including TRBV6-2 and TRBV6-3, were excluded.

Primers for the PCR totalled 60 Vbeta and 13 Jbeta. Sequencing used immunoSEQ multiplex PCR; TCRdb keeps in-frame clones, though not all of them. The sample includes about 85,000 clones, under 80% of them seen just once. This CDR3 spans 15 amino acids. Germline CDR1 and CDR2: SGHRS and YFSETQ. V dropped 0 bases and J dropped 6; count of bases not matched to a gene: 6. The V call is TRBV5-1, the J call TRBJ1-5, with 7 bases matching TRBD1. The clonotype was recovered from a boy between 5 and 17 years old in good health and CMV-seronegative. The source material was PBMCs. In nucleotides, the CDR3 is TGCGCCAGCAGCTTGGGCACAGGGGAAGCTCAGCCCCAGCATTTT. The encoded protein is CASSLGTGEAQPQHF.